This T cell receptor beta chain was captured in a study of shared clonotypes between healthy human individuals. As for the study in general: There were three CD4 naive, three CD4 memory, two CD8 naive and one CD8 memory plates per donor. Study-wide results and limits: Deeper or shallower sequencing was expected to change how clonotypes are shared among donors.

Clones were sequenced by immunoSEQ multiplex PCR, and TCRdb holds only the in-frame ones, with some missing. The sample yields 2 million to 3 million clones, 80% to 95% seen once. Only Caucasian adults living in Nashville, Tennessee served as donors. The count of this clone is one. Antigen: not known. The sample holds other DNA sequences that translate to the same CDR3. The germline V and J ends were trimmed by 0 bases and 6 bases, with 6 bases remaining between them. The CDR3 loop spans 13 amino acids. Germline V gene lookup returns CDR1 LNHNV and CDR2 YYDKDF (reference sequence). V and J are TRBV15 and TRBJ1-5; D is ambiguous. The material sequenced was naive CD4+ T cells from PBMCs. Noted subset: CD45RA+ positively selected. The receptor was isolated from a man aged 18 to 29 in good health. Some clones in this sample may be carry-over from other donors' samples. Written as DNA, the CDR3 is TGTGCCACCAGCAGAGATTTGAGTCAGCCCCAGCATTTT. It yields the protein CATSRDLSQPQHF.